This TCR beta chain was documented in a study of blood T cells in healthy people across ages. For the second PCR, which ran for about 7 to 12 cycles, a sample-barcoded 5' primer and a J-beta primer mix were used. TCRdb reanalysed the 5' RACE reads using MiXCR and keeps one entry per CDR3 protein. The profile shows about 1.7 million distinct CDR3 sequences, roughly 27% of them singletons. About this clonotype: One end of the junction fails to match germline, which may point to a read error.

The CDR3 sequence is 14 residues long. Germline-derived CDR1 and CDR2 are SQVTM and ANQGSEA. The sequence was obtained from a woman aged 25 to 39 in good health. The chain uses TRBV29-1 and TRBJ2-7; 7 bases match TRBD2. Sequenced: blood. CDR3 amino acids: CSVEGPAGLNEQYF. Here the CDR3 DNA reads TGCAGCGTCGAAGGTCCAGCGGGATTAAACGAGCAGTACTTC.